A single sample gave rise to the 21 T cell receptor beta chains below, sequenced in a study of blood T cell repertoires in COVID-19. The repertoire was sequenced with immunoSEQ multiplex PCR; TCRdb's copy has only in-frame clones and lacks some. Among 30,000 to 40,000 clones listed, 70% to 90% were seen once. The sample consisted of peripheral blood. The receptors were sampled from a man between 60 and 75 years old in a cohort sampled during active COVID-19.

The J gene is TRBJ1-5, the V gene TRBV19; D is uncertain. Looked up from germline, CDR1 is LNHDA and CDR2 is SQIVND (reference sequence). The CDR3 is 13 residues long. Trimming stripped 8 bases from V and 0 bases from J, with 8 bases between. The CDR3 sequence: CASAGYSNQPQHF. The CDR3 region has the DNA TGTGCCAGTGCAGGATATAGCAATCAGCCCCAGCATTTT.

The V gene is TRBV28, the J gene TRBJ1-3; D unclear. The ends were cut back, 6 bases at V and 4 bases at J, with 16 bases in the middle. Germline V CDR1 and CDR2: MDHEN, SYDVKM. The length of the CDR3 is 15 residues. For the CDR3, the DNA is TGTGCCAGCAGAACTAGCGGATCGGAGGGAAACACCATATATTTT. Protein sequence: CASRTSGSEGNTIYF.

V usage is TRBV4-2 and J usage is TRBJ1-3; 7 bases line up with TRBD1. The CDR3 has 18 amino acids. The germline V gene has CDR1 LGHNA and CDR2 YNFKEQ. With V trimmed by 1 base and J by 3 bases, 12 bases remained unmatched. CDR3 amino acids: CASSQASTGKMRGNTIYF. The CDR3 bases are TGTGCCAGCAGCCAAGCCTCGACAGGGAAAATGCGTGGAAACACCATATATTTT.

The rearrangement joins TRBV5-4 to TRBJ2-3; D might be TRBD1 (6 bases). V was shortened by 6 bases and J by 1 base, with 15 bases between the two germline ends. CDR3 size: 15 residues. Germline lookup yields CDR1 SGHNT and CDR2 YYREEE (reference sequence). The DNA of the CDR3 is TGTGCCAGCACCCAAGGGGGAGTGCGCACAGATACGCAGTATTTT. It translates to CASTQGGVRTDTQYF.

The chain uses TRBV11-2 and TRBJ2-1; 10 bases line up with TRBD2. Germline assignment: CDR1 SGHAT and CDR2 FQNNGV. V shed 5 bases, J shed 9 bases, and the junction held 10 bases outside the gene matches. The CDR3 covers 15 residues. Written as DNA, the CDR3 is TGTGCCAGCAGCCCACTAGCGGGATTTTATGGTGAGCAGTTCTTC. Encoded protein: CASSPLAGFYGEQFF.

The chain couples TRBV9 to TRBJ2-7; D is undetermined. CDR1 is SGDLS and CDR2 is YYNGEE in the germline V gene. V lost 0 bases and J 0 bases, leaving 10 bases between the germline ends. This CDR3 spans 15 amino acids. The CDR3 DNA reads as TGTGCCAGCAGCGTAGATCCCGCGGCCTCCTACGAGCAGTACTTC. It encodes CASSVDPAASYEQYF.

This clone was observed a single time. This rearrangement joins TRBV9 to TRBJ2-4, with D possibly TRBD1 on 5 matching bases. Between the trimmed V and J ends, which lost 3 bases and 8 bases, there was a span of 15 bases. This CDR3 is 14 amino acids long. The germline CDR1 and CDR2 sequences are SGDLS and YYNGEE. The CDR3 loop is CASSAQGASDIQYF. CDR3 nucleotide sequence: TGTGCCAGCAGCGCGCAGGGCGCGTCGGACATTCAGTACTTC.

This chain uses TRBV9 with TRBJ2-5; TRBD2 might be the D (7 bases). The CDR3 runs to 13 residues. Germline V gene sequence: CDR1 SGDLS, CDR2 YYNGEE. The V gene lost 5 bases and the J gene lost 5 bases, with 13 bases spanning the gap. The DNA for the CDR3 is TGTGCCAGCAGTGCCCCGGGGGGCGAGACCCAGTACTTC. This encodes CASSAPGGETQYF.

The sample holds a few counts of this clone. The chain links TRBV9 to TRBJ1-5, with D possibly matching TRBD1 (5 bases). V lost 3 bases and J 1 base, leaving 11 bases between the germline ends. The CDR3 is 15 residues long. CDR1 and CDR2 from the germline V gene are SGDLS and YYNGEE. The CDR3 region has the DNA TGTGCCAGCAGCGGAAGGGGAGGCAGCAATCAGCCCCAGCATTTT. Its translation: CASSGRGGSNQPQHF.

Only a few counts were recorded for this clone. The rearrangement joins TRBV7-9 to TRBJ2-7, with 11 bases lining up with TRBD2. There are 16 residues in the CDR3. Trimming at V came to 2 bases and at J to 1 base, leaving 4 bases not matched to a gene. Germline CDR1 is SEHNR and CDR2 is FQNEAQ (reference sequence). The CDR3 DNA follows: TGTGCCAGCAGCTTATGGACTAGCGGGCGTTCCTACGAGCAGTACTTC. Encoded protein: CASSLWTSGRSYEQYF. Full variable domain (outside the CDR3, taken from reference TRBV7-9 and TRBJ2-7): DTGVSQNPRHKITKRGQNVTFRCDPISEHNRLYWYRQTLGQGPEFLTYFQNEAQLEKSRLLSDRFSAERPKGSFSTLEIQRTEQGDSAMYLCASSLWTSGRSYEQYFGPGTRLTVT.

J is TRBJ1-1 and V is TRBV6-4; D is uncertain. The V gene's germline CDR1 is MRHNA and CDR2 SNTAGT. This CDR3 contains 13 residues. The V end lost 5 bases, the J end lost 2 bases, and 9 bases lay between the germline ends. In DNA form, the CDR3 reads TGTGCCAGCAGTAGTACAGACAACACTGAAGCTTTCTTT. This codes for CASSSTDNTEAFF.

The V and J genes are TRBV7-2 and TRBJ2-3; 10 bases line up with TRBD2. V dropped 0 bases and J dropped 7; count of bases not matched to a gene: 4. Germline V gene data show CDR1 as SGHTA and CDR2 as FQGNSA. The CDR3 runs to 15 residues. The CDR3 loop reads CASSLAAGGPNTQYF. CDR3 nucleotides: TGTGCCAGCAGCTTAGCAGCGGGGGGGCCGAATACGCAGTATTTT. Full variable domain (rest looked up from reference TRBV7-2 and TRBJ2-3): GAGVSQSPSNKVTEKGKDVELRCDPISGHTALYWYRQSLGQGLEFLIYFQGNSAPDKSGLPSDRFSAERTGGSVSTLTIQRTQQEDSAVYLCASSLAAGGPNTQYFGPGTRLTVL.

The J gene is TRBJ1-2, the V gene TRBV28; D remains unclear. This CDR3 comprises 12 residues. Germline-derived CDR1 and CDR2 are MDHEN and SYDVKM. Trimming took off 7 bases at V and 6 bases at J, with 12 bases between the two ends. The CDR3 is CASTNSGNGYTF. The CDR3 nucleotides are TGTGCCAGCACTAATTCGGGGAATGGCTACACCTTC.

The rearrangement joins TRBV3-1 (or the pseudogene TRBV3-2) to TRBJ1-1; D is possibly TRBD1 (6 bases). V was cut by 4 bases and J by 2 bases, with 11 bases left in between. The CDR3 contains 14 residues. CDR1 is LGHDT and CDR2 is YNNKEL in the germline V gene (reference sequence). CDR3 sequence reads: CASSRVQGNTEAFF. The CDR3 DNA is TGTGCCAGCAGCCGGGTACAGGGAAACACTGAAGCTTTCTTT.

V usage is TRBV12-3 or TRBV12-4 and J usage is TRBJ2-1; D perhaps matches TRBD1 (7 bases). The germline V and J ends were trimmed by 5 bases and 15 bases, with 17 bases remaining between them. This CDR3 is 12 amino acids long. CDR3 DNA sequence: TGTGCCAGCAGTCGATTCAGGGGGGACCCGTTCTTC. Amino acid sequence: CASSRFRGDPFF.

The V and J genes are TRBV2 and TRBJ1-1; tentative D call: TRBD1 (5 bases). This CDR3 is built from 13 residues. Germline V CDR1 and CDR2: SNHLY, FYNNEI. Trimming took off 8 bases at V and 1 base at J, with 11 bases between the two ends. This CDR3 reads CASGAYRNTEAFF. The CDR3 coding sequence is TGTGCCAGCGGGGCATACCGGAACACTGAAGCTTTCTTT.

The chain employs TRBV10-3 and TRBJ1-2; 7 nucleotides line up with TRBD1. The CDR3 is 15 residues long. Germline lookup yields CDR1 ENHRY and CDR2 SYGVKD. V lost 4 bases, J lost 4 bases, and 9 bases stayed unmatched. In nucleotides, the CDR3 is TGTGCCATCAGTGTGGTCCGGGACAGTCTCTATGGCTACACCTTC. This gives the protein CAISVVRDSLYGYTF.

As to this clone: Relative to the germline gene, one junction end is altered; a read error may explain this. The J gene is TRBJ1-2, the V gene TRBV5-1; tentatively, D is TRBD1 (6 bases). From germline, CDR1 is SGHRS and CDR2 YFSETQ. This CDR3 is built from 12 residues. For the CDR3, the DNA is TGCGCCAGCAGCTTGCTTCTACTGACAGGAGCCTTC. It is translated as CASSLLLLTGAF.

The chain has TRBV29-1 and TRBJ2-7; D gene uncertain. The CDR3 consists of 8 residues. Germline-derived CDR1 and CDR2 are SQVTM and ANQGSEA. V was cut by 7 bases and J by 6 bases, with 4 bases left in between. This CDR3 is CSAIEQYF. The CDR3 DNA sequence: TGCAGCGCTATCGAGCAGTACTTC.

In nucleotides, the CDR3 is TGTGCCAGCAGTTCAAACCCAATCGACTTCAATGAGCAGTTCTTC. It specifies CASSSNPIDFNEQFF. This sequence joins TRBV27 and TRBJ2-1; D unclear. The V gene lost 4 bases and the J gene lost 6 bases, with 16 bases spanning the gap. Germline values: CDR1 MNHEY, CDR2 SMNVEV (reference sequence). This CDR3 is built from 15 residues.

The chain joins TRBV7-9 to TRBJ2-7, with 9 bases matching TRBD1. Unmatched junction bases numbered 5, after V lost 5 bases and J lost 6 bases. CDR1 is SEHNR, CDR2 FQNEAQ, per germline (reference sequence). The CDR3 totals 13 residues. CDR3: CASSTGTGIEQYF. CDR3 DNA sequence: TGTGCCAGCAGCACCGGGACAGGGATCGAGCAGTACTTC.